These T cell receptor beta chains were read from a single sample in a study of OX40 agonist ivuxolimab in advanced cancers. Assay: immunoSEQ multiplex PCR; the TCRdb copy retains only in-frame clones and omits some. The table has 80,000 or so clones, about 90% seen once. The specimen was CD4+ or CD8+ T cells sorted from blood, collected in a trial of the OX40 agonist ivuxolimab. The source of these receptors is an adult with an advanced solid tumor such as melanoma, head and neck, liver or kidney cancer. Both conserved end residues are part of each CDR3. Each record gives: clone size, J gene, V gene, D gene, CDR3 DNA, CDR3 protein. D genes are given only for firm matches. Only some rows state a clone size, as once, few, many or a class for expanded clones.

once | TRBJ2-2 | TRBV7-9 | NA | TGTGCCAGCAGCCCCATCTCGAGAACCGGGGAGCTGTTTTTT | CASSPISRTGELFF
NA | TRBJ2-3 | TRBV2 | NA | TGTGCCAGCAGTTCAGGGAGTAGCACAGATACGCAGTATTTT | CASSSGSSTDTQYF
NA | TRBJ2-7 | TRBV19 | TRBD1 | TGTGCCAGTAGTCCAGGACAGGGGTTCGAGCAGTACTTC | CASSPGQGFEQYF
NA | TRBJ2-1 | TRBV19 | NA | TGTGCCAGTGGGCCGTCGGGGAGGATGAATGAGCAGTTCTTC | CASGPSGRMNEQFF
NA | TRBJ1-2 | TRBV4-2 | TRBD1 | TGTGCCAGCAGCCCATACGGGACAGCCTATGGCTACACCTTC | CASSPYGTAYGYTF
NA | TRBJ2-7 | TRBV6-7 | NA | TGTGCCAGCAGCCCCCCCAGGGACTACGAGCAGTACTTC | CASSPPRDYEQYF
NA | TRBJ2-3 | TRBV9 | TRBD2 | TGTGCCAGCAGCGGGCGGGGACTAGCGGCTAGCACAGATACGCAGTATTTT | CASSGRGLAASTDTQYF
NA | TRBJ2-5 | TRBV11-2 | NA | TGTGCCAGCAGCTTAGCGGCCAGACTTGGTCAAGAGACCCAGTACTTC | CASSLAARLGQETQYF
once | TRBJ1-1 | TRBV10-3 | NA | TGTGCCATCAGTGGGTCGGTACGTCGGACGGCAACTTTCTTT | CAISGSVRRTATFF
NA | TRBJ1-4 | TRBV9 | NA | TGTGCCAGCAGCCCAGCGGGGCCGGGGGGAAAACTGTTTTTT | CASSPAGPGGKLFF
once | TRBJ1-2 | TRBV6-1 | NA | TGTGCCAGCAGTGAGTTCTATGGCTACACCTTC | CASSEFYGYTF
NA | TRBJ1-5 | TRBV28 | TRBD1 | TGTGCCAGCAGTTTGTCCGGGACAGGCCTCAATCAGCCCCAGCATTTT | CASSLSGTGLNQPQHF
NA | TRBJ2-7 | TRBV18 | TRBD2 | TGTGCCAGCTCTCTCTATCGGGGACTAGCGGGAGATGAGAACGAGCAGTACTTC | CASSLYRGLAGDENEQYF
NA | TRBJ2-1 | TRBV18 | NA | TGTGCCAGCTCCCCAGGCAGAAATGAGCAGTTCTTC | CASSPGRNEQFF
NA | TRBJ1-4 | TRBV4-3 | TRBD1 | TGCGCCAGCAGCCCGAACAGGGGACGAAATGAAAAACTGTTTTTT | CASSPNRGRNEKLFF
NA | TRBJ1-2 | TRBV5-4 | NA | TGTGCCAGCAGCTTGGTTTATATTGATGGCTACACCTTC | CASSLVYIDGYTF
NA | TRBJ2-6 | TRBV19 | TRBD1 | TGTGCCAGTAGTTCCGGGACAGGGGTCTCTGGGGCCAACGTCCTGACTTTC | CASSSGTGVSGANVLTF
NA | TRBJ2-3 | TRBV18 | TRBD2 | TGTGCCAGCTCACCGATAGCGGGAGTCAGGGTGGCAGATACGCAGTATTTT | CASSPIAGVRVADTQYF